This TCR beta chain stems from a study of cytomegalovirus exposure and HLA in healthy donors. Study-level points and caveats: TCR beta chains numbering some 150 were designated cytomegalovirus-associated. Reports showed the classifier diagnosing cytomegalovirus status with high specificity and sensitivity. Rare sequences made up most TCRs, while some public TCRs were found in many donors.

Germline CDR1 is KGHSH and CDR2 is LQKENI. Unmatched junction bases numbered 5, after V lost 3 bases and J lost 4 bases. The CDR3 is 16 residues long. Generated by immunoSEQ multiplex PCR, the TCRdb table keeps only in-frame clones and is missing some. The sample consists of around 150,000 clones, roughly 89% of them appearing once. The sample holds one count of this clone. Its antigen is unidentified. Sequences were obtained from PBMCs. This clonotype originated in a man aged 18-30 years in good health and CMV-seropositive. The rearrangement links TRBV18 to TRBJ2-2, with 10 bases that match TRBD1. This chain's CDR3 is CASSPGQGISTGELFF. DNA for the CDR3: TGTGCCAGCTCACCGGGACAGGGGATAAGCACCGGGGAGCTGTTTTTT.